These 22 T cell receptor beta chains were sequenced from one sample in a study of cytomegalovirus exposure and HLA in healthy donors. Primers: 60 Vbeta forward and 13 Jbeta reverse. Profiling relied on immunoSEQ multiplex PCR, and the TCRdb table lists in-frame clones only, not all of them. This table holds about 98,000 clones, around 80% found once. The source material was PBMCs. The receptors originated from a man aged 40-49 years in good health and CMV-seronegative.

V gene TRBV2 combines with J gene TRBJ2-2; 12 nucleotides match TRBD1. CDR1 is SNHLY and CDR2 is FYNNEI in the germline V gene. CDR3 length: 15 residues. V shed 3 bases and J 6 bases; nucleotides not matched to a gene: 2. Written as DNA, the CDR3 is TGTGCCAGCAGTGAGGGACAGGGGGCTGCCGGGGAGCTGTTTTTT. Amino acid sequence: CASSEGQGAAGELFF.

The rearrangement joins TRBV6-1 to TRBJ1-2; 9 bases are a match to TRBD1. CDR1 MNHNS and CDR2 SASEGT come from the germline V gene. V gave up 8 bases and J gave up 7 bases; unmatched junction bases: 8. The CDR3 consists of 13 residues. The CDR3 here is CASGLTGGRGYTF. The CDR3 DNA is TGTGCCAGCGGCCTAACAGGGGGCCGTGGCTACACCTTC.

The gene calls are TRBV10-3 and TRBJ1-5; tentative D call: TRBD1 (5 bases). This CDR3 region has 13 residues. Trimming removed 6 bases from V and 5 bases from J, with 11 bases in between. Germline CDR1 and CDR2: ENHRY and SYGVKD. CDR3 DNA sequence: TGTGCCATCAGGCTGGGGGGAGATCAGCCCCAGCATTTT. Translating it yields CAIRLGGDQPQHF.

Here the CDR3 reads CASSTGGQETQYF. CDR3 nucleotide sequence: TGTGCCAGCAGCACAGGGGGGCAAGAGACCCAGTACTTC. The chain links TRBV7-2 to TRBJ2-5; 8 bases line up with TRBD1. V lost 5 bases to trimming and J lost 2 bases; unmatched junction nucleotides: 1. Germline lookup yields CDR1 SGHTA and CDR2 FQGNSA. The CDR3 consists of 13 residues. The full variable domain, completed using reference TRBV7-2 and TRBJ2-5, is GAGVSQSPSNKVTEKGKDVELRCDPISGHTALYWYRQSLGQGLEFLIYFQGNSAPDKSGLPSDRFSAERTGGSVSTLTIQRTQQEDSAVYLCASSTGGQETQYFGPGTRLLVL.

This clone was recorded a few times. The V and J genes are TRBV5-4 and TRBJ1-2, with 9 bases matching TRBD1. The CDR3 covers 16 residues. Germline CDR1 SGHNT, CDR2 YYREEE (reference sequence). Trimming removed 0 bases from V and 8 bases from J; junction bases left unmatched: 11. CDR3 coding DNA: TGTGCCAGCAGCTTGGGGCCCCGGGACAGGGAAAGGGGCTACACCTTC. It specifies CASSLGPRDRERGYTF. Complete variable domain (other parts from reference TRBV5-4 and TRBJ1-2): ETGVTQSPTHLIKTRGQQVTLRCSSQSGHNTVSWYQQALGQGPQFIFQYYREEENGRGNFPPRFSGLQFPNYSSELNVNALELDDSALYLCASSLGPRDRERGYTFGSGTRLTVV.

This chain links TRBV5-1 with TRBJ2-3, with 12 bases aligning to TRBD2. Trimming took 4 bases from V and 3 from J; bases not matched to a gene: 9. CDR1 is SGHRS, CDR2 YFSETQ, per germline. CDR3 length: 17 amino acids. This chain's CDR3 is CASSLTKTSGGTDTQYF. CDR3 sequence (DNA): TGCGCCAGCAGCCTAACTAAGACTAGCGGGGGTACAGATACGCAGTATTTT.

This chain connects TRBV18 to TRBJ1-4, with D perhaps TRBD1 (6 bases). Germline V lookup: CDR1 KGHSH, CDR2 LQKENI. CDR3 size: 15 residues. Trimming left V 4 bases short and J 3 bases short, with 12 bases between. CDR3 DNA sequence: TGTGCCAGCTCACAAACGGACAGCCCTAATGAAAAACTGTTTTTT. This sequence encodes CASSQTDSPNEKLFF.

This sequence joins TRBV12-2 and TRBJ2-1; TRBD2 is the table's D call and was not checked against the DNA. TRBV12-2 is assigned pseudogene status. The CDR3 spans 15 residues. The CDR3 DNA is TGTGCAAGTCGCCGATGGACTAGCAGTCTCAATGAGCAGTTCTTC. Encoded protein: CASRRWTSSLNEQFF.

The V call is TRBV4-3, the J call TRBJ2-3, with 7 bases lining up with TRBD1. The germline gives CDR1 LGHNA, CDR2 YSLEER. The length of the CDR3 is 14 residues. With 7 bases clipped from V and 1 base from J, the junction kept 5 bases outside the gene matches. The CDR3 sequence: CASKGAQRTDTQYF. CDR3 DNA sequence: TGCGCCAGCAAGGGGGCCCAGCGCACAGATACGCAGTATTTT.

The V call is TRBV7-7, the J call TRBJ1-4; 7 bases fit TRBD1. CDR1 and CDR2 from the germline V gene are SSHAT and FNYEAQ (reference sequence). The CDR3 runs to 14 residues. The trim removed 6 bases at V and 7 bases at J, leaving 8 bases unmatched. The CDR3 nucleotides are TGTGCCAGCAGTCCGACAGGGTTGGGTGAAAAACTGTTTTTT. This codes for CASSPTGLGEKLFF.

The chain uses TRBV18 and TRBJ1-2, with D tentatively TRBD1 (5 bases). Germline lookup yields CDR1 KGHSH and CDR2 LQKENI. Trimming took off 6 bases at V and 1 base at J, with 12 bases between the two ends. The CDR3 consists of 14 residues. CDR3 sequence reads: CASSPTDSNYGYTF. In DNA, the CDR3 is TGTGCCAGCTCCCCAACCGACAGTAACTATGGCTACACCTTC.

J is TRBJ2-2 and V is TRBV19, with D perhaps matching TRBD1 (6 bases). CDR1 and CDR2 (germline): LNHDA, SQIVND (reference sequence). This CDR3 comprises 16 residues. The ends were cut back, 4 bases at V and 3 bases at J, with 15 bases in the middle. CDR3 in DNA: TGTGCCAGTAGTAGTACAGGGAAAACGGACACCGGGGAGCTGTTTTTT. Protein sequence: CASSSTGKTDTGELFF.

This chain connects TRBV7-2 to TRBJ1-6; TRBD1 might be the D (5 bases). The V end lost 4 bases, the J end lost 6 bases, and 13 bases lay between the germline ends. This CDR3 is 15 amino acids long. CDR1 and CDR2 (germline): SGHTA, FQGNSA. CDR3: CASSSAGRANSPLHF. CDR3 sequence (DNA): TGTGCCAGCAGCTCGGCGGGACGGGCTAATTCACCCCTCCACTTT.

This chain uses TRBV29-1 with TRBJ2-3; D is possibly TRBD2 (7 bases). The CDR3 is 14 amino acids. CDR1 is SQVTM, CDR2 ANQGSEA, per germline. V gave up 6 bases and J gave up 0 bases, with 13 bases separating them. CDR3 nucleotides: TGCAGCGTCGGAGGGGGGGGAAGCACAGATACGCAGTATTTT. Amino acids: CSVGGGGSTDTQYF.

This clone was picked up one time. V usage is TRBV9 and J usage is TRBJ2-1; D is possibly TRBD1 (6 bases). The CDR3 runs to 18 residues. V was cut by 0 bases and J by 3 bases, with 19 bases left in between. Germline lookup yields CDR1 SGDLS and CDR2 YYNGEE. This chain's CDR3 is CASSVARGTGSFYNEQFF. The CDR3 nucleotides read TGTGCCAGCAGCGTAGCTCGAGGTACAGGGAGTTTCTACAATGAGCAGTTCTTC.

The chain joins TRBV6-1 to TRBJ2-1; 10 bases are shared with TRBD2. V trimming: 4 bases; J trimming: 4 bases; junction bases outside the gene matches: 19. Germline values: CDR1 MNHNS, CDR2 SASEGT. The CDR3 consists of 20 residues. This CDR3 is CASSGTSGGATGPRYNEQFF. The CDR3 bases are TGTGCCAGCAGTGGGACTAGCGGAGGGGCTACAGGGCCCCGATACAATGAGCAGTTCTTC.

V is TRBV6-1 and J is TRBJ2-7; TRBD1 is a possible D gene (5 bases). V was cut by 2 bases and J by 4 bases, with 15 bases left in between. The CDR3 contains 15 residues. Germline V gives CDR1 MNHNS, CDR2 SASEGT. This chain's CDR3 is CASSEYGVPGYEQYF. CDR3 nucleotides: TGTGCCAGCAGTGAATATGGGGTTCCAGGGTACGAGCAGTACTTC.

The CDR3 DNA sequence: TGTGCCAGCAGGCGCGGGACAGGGACTGAAGCTTTCTTT. This sequence encodes CASRRGTGTEAFF. The chain is built from TRBV6-1 and TRBJ1-1; TRBD1 aligns across 9 bases. The CDR3 spans 13 residues. CDR1 is MNHNS, CDR2 SASEGT, per germline. V lost 6 bases to trimming and J lost 5 bases; unmatched junction nucleotides: 4.

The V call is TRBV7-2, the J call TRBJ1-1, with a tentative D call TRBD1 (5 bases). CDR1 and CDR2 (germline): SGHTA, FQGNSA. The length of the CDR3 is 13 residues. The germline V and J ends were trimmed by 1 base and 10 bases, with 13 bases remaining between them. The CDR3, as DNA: TGTGCCAGCAGCTTAGATGGCAGGGCGTCAGCTTTCTTT. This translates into CASSLDGRASAFF.

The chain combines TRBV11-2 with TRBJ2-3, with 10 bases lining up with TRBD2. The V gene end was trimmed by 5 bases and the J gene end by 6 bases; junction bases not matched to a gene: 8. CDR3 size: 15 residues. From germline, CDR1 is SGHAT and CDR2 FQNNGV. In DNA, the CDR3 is TGTGCCAGCAGCCCAAGCGGGGGGGAAAGGGATACGCAGTATTTT. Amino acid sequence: CASSPSGGERDTQYF.

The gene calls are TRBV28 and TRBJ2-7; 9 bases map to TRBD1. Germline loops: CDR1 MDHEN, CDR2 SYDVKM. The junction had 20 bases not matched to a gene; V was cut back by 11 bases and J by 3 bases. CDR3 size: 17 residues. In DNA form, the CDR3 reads TGTGCCGACCTCGCCGGGACAGGGACTCCAGATTGCTACGAGCAGTACTTC. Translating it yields CADLAGTGTPDCYEQYF. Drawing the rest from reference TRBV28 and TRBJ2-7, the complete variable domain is DVKVTQSSRYLVKRTGEKVFLECVQDMDHENMFWYRQDPGLGLRLIYFSYDVKMKEKGDIPEGYSVSREKKERFSLILESASTNQTSMYLCADLAGTGTPDCYEQYFGPGTRLTVT.

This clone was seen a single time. CDR3 sequence reads: CASSLASEGGDTQYF. The CDR3, as DNA: TGTGCCAGCAGCTTGGCCAGCGAAGGTGGAGATACGCAGTATTTT. This chain uses TRBV5-4 with TRBJ2-3, with D uncertain. Per germline, CDR1 SGHNT and CDR2 YYREEE (reference sequence). This CDR3 has 15 amino acids. Trimming pared 0 bases from V and 5 bases from J, leaving 13 bases between. Complete variable domain (other parts from reference TRBV5-4 and TRBJ2-3): ETGVTQSPTHLIKTRGQQVTLRCSSQSGHNTVSWYQQALGQGPQFIFQYYREEENGRGNFPPRFSGLQFPNYSSELNVNALELDDSALYLCASSLASEGGDTQYFGPGTRLTVL.